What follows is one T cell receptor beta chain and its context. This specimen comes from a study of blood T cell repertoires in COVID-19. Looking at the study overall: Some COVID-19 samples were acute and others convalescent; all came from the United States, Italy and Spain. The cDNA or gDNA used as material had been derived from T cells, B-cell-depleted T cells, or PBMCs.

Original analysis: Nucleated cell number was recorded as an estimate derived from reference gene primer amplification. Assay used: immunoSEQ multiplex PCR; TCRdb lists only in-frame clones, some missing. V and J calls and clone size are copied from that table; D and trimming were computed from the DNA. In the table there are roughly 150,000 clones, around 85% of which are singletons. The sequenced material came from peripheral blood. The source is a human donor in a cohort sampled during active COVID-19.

The CDR3 nucleotides are TGTGCCAGCAGCTTAGGGGGAGCTGGAAACACCATATATTTT. It yields the protein CASSLGGAGNTIYF. The chain is built from TRBV7-8 and TRBJ1-3; no clear D gene. The CDR3 consists of 14 residues. V was shortened by 1 base and J by 2 bases, with 6 bases between the two germline ends. Germline CDR1 SGHVS, CDR2 FQNEAQ. Together with reference TRBV7-8 and TRBJ1-3, the CDR3 gives the full variable domain: GAGVSQSPRYKVAKRGQDVALRCDPISGHVSLFWYQQALGQGPEFLTYFQNEAQLDKSGLPSDRFFAERPEGSVSTLKIQRTQQEDSAVYLCASSLGGAGNTIYFGEGSWLTVV.